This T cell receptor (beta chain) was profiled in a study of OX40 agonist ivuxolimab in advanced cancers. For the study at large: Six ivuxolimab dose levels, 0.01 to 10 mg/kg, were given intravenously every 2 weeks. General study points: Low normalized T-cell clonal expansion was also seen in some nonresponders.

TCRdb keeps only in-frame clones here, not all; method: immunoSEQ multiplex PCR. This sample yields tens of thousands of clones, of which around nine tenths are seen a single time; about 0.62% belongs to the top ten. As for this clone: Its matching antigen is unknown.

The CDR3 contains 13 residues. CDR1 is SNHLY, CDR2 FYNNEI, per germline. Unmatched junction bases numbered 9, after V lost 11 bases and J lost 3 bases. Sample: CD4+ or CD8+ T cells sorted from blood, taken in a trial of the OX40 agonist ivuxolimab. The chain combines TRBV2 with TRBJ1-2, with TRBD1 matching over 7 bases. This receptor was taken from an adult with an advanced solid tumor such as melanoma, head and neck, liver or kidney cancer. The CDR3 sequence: CAGKTGLDYGYTF. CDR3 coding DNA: TGTGCCGGGAAGACAGGGTTGGACTATGGCTACACCTTC.